These 9 T cell receptor beta chains came from one sample sequenced in a study of blood T cell repertoires in COVID-19. The repertoire was sequenced with immunoSEQ multiplex PCR; TCRdb's copy has only in-frame clones and lacks some. The sample lists approximately 120,000 clones, around nine tenths occurring once. Material for sequencing was peripheral blood. These receptors all stem from an elderly woman with acute or convalescent COVID-19.

This chain uses TRBV4-1 with TRBJ2-5; D might be TRBD2 (5 bases). This CDR3 has 13 amino acids. The V end lost 4 bases, the J end lost 10 bases, and 16 bases lay between the germline ends. Germline CDR1 and CDR2: MGHRA and YSYEKL. The CDR3 reads CASSPERGGSQYF. The CDR3 coding sequence is TGCGCCAGCAGCCCTGAACGGGGTGGGAGCCAGTACTTC.

The chain combines TRBV19 with TRBJ2-2, with 8 nucleotides matching TRBD1. Trimming removed 2 bases from V and 4 bases from J; junction bases left unmatched: 6. Germline V gene sequence: CDR1 LNHDA, CDR2 SQIVND (reference sequence). The CDR3 totals 16 residues. CDR3 bases: TGTGCCAGTAGTATACGCGGACAGGGTGGCACCGGGGAGCTGTTTTTT. It yields the protein CASSIRGQGGTGELFF.

The rearrangement joins TRBV7-9 to TRBJ1-4; D remains unclear. The CDR3 length is 15 residues. Germline V lookup: CDR1 SEHNR, CDR2 FQNEAQ (reference sequence). Trimming took 5 bases from V and 4 from J, leaving 14 bases between them. CDR3 region: CASSKNGEGNEKLFF. The CDR3 DNA sequence: TGTGCCAGCAGCAAAAACGGGGAGGGTAATGAAAAACTGTTTTTT.

The chain uses TRBV19 and TRBJ2-3; D may be TRBD2 (5 bases). This CDR3 comprises 13 residues. The V and J ends lost 10 bases and 2 bases respectively, with 13 bases between them. CDR1 and CDR2 from the germline V gene are LNHDA and SQIVND (reference sequence). The DNA of the CDR3 is TGTGCCACTGAGATGGGAGCCACAGATACGCAGTATTTT. It translates to CATEMGATDTQYF.

The chain employs TRBV5-1 and TRBJ2-1; D ambiguous. V was shortened by 0 bases and J by 9 bases, with 4 bases between the two germline ends. The CDR3 sequence is 11 residues long. CDR1 and CDR2 (germline): SGHRS, YFSETQ. Here the CDR3 DNA reads TGCGCCAGCAGCTTGGCGGGTGAGCAGTTCTTC. Residues: CASSLAGEQFF.

J is TRBJ2-3 and V is TRBV12-3 or TRBV12-4; TRBD2 is a possible D gene (6 bases). V was shortened by 5 bases and J by 7 bases, with 7 bases between the two germline ends. The CDR3 covers 11 residues. The CDR3 loop is CASSGGYTQYF. In nucleotides, the CDR3 is TGTGCCAGCAGTGGGGGGTATACGCAGTATTTT.

The V call is TRBV12-3 or TRBV12-4, the J call TRBJ1-6; 8 bases are a match to TRBD1. Unmatched junction bases numbered 8, after V lost 5 bases and J lost 14 bases. The CDR3 is 13 residues long. CDR3 amino acids: CASSPSGGDALHF. The CDR3 bases are TGTGCCAGCAGTCCCTCAGGGGGCGACGCCCTCCACTTT.

The rearrangement links TRBV9 to TRBJ1-4; possibly TRBD1 for D (5 bases). Trimming stripped 0 bases from V and 5 bases from J, with 17 bases between. The CDR3 is 17 amino acids. Germline CDR1 SGDLS, CDR2 YYNGEE. CDR3 residues: CASSVAPTRGGNEKLFF. CDR3 DNA: TGTGCCAGCAGCGTAGCCCCAACTCGGGGGGGAAATGAAAAACTGTTTTTT.

J is TRBJ2-5 and V is TRBV10-3; 12 bases align to TRBD2. V was clipped by 7 bases and J by 4 bases; unmatched bases: 4. The CDR3 runs to 14 residues. Looked up from germline, CDR1 is ENHRY and CDR2 is SYGVKD. The CDR3 loop reads CAITPSGRAETQYF. The CDR3 DNA reads as TGTGCCATCACCCCTAGCGGGAGGGCAGAGACCCAGTACTTC.